Presented here are 27 T cell receptor beta chains from one specimen sequenced in a study of technical replicates of blood from a few donors. Generated by immunoSEQ multiplex PCR, the TCRdb table keeps only in-frame clones and is missing some. The repertoire holds around 80,000 clones, with 95% to 98% as singletons. Input material: T cells isolated from PBMCs. The receptors stem from a human donor in good health.

In its sample, this clone was seen once. The chain links TRBV5-4 to TRBJ2-7; TRBD1 matches at 7 bases. The CDR3 spans 14 residues. In germline, CDR1 is SGHNT, CDR2 YYREEE (reference sequence). Unmatched junction bases numbered 1, after V lost 0 bases and J lost 1 base. In nucleotides, the CDR3 is TGTGCCAGCAGCTTGGAGGGGGCATCCTACGAGCAGTACTTC. Translated: CASSLEGASYEQYF.

The V and J genes are TRBV27 and TRBJ2-1; 8 bases line up with TRBD2. The V segment lost 7 bases and the J segment 4 bases; nucleotides outside the gene matches: 6. The CDR3 is made up of 14 amino acids. Germline CDR1 and CDR2: MNHEY and SMNVEV (reference sequence). The CDR3 sequence is CASTTSGPYNEQFF. The DNA of the CDR3 is TGTGCCAGCACCACTAGCGGACCTTACAATGAGCAGTTCTTC.

The chain combines TRBV29-1 with TRBJ2-1; D might be TRBD2 (5 bases). The V and J ends lost 4 bases and 2 bases respectively, with 12 bases between them. Looked up from germline, CDR1 is SQVTM and CDR2 is ANQGSEA. This CDR3 contains 14 residues. Written as DNA, the CDR3 is TGCAGCGTTGTTTCGGCAGCGGCCTACAATGAGCAGTTCTTC. Translated, it gives CSVVSAAAYNEQFF.

The rearrangement uses TRBV6-5 and TRBJ1-3; D remains unclear. Germline CDR1 and CDR2: MNHEY and SVGAGI. This CDR3 has 11 residues. Deletions cut 6 bases from V and 4 bases from J, with 4 bases between. Here the CDR3 DNA reads TGTGCCAGCAGCCTCGGAAACACCATATATTTT. It specifies CASSLGNTIYF.

V is TRBV7-9 and J is TRBJ2-3; 13 bases fit TRBD2. CDR1 is SEHNR and CDR2 is FQNEAQ in the germline V gene (reference sequence). The trim removed 0 bases at V and 2 bases at J, leaving 2 bases unmatched. The CDR3 contains 17 residues. CDR3 sequence (DNA): TGTGCCAGCAGCTTAGCTGGGACTAGCGGGATCACAGATACGCAGTATTTT. Its translation is CASSLAGTSGITDTQYF.

The chain links TRBV7-2 to TRBJ2-3; 7 bases align to TRBD1. Losses at the gene ends were 5 bases for V and 4 bases for J; bases not matched to a gene: 6. The CDR3 covers 14 residues. Germline-derived CDR1 and CDR2 are SGHTA and FQGNSA. The CDR3 loop reads CASSQDRAADTQYF. CDR3 bases: TGTGCCAGCAGCCAAGACAGGGCCGCAGATACGCAGTATTTT. The full variable domain, in which reference TRBV7-2 and TRBJ2-3 provide the parts outside the CDR3, is GAGVSQSPSNKVTEKGKDVELRCDPISGHTALYWYRQSLGQGLEFLIYFQGNSAPDKSGLPSDRFSAERTGGSVSTLTIQRTQQEDSAVYLCASSQDRAADTQYFGPGTRLTVL.

The rearrangement links TRBV28 to TRBJ2-7; D possibly corresponds to TRBD1 (5 bases). Germline assignment: CDR1 MDHEN and CDR2 SYDVKM. Trimming pared 6 bases from V and 2 bases from J, leaving 14 bases between. This CDR3 region has 14 residues. The CDR3 spells CASSFRGRPYEQYF. In DNA, the CDR3 is TGTGCCAGCAGCTTTAGGGGCAGGCCCTACGAGCAGTACTTC.

J is TRBJ2-3 and V is TRBV27; D might be TRBD1 (6 bases). This CDR3 is 14 amino acids long. Germline values: CDR1 MNHEY, CDR2 SMNVEV (reference sequence). V gave up 3 bases and J gave up 6 bases, with 13 bases separating them. The CDR3 protein is CASSFEGRGDTQYF. The CDR3 DNA follows: TGTGCCAGCAGTTTCGAGGGTAGGGGGGATACGCAGTATTTT.

The CDR3: CASSGKTGWLDNSPLHF. The CDR3 region has the DNA TGTGCCAGCAGTGGAAAAACAGGGTGGTTGGATAATTCACCCCTCCACTTT. This chain joins TRBV6-1 and TRBJ1-6; a weak D match, TRBD1 (6 bases). V dropped 4 bases and J dropped 5 bases, with 18 bases sitting between them. Germline-derived CDR1 and CDR2 are MNHNS and SASEGT. CDR3 size: 17 residues.

The rearrangement links TRBV27 to TRBJ2-5, with D maybe TRBD1 (8 bases). The CDR3 consists of 18 residues. Germline lookup yields CDR1 MNHEY and CDR2 SMNVEV (reference sequence). V lost 4 bases and J 1 base, leaving 22 bases between the germline ends. DNA of the CDR3: TGTGCCAGCAGTTCGGGACAGGCCTTCGGGGGGTTCCAAGAGACCCAGTACTTC. As protein: CASSSGQAFGGFQETQYF.

The chain uses TRBV4-1 and TRBJ2-7; maybe TRBD1 (6 bases). This CDR3 has 15 residues. Germline assignment: CDR1 MGHRA and CDR2 YSYEKL. V was pared by 1 base and J by 2 bases, with 12 bases between. The CDR3 reads CASSQAGTQTYEQYF. The CDR3 coding sequence is TGCGCCAGCAGCCAAGCCGGGACACAGACCTACGAGCAGTACTTC.

The CDR3 reads CASRYRAQAYEQFF. DNA of the CDR3: TGTGCCAGCAGGTACAGGGCCCAGGCCTATGAGCAGTTCTTC. The chain joins TRBV7-2 to TRBJ2-1; D possibly corresponds to TRBD1 (6 bases). V lost 6 bases, J lost 8 bases, and 17 bases lay in between. CDR1 SGHTA and CDR2 FQGNSA come from the germline V gene. The CDR3 totals 14 residues.

The chain carries TRBV20-1 and TRBJ1-4; TRBD1 is a possible D gene (6 bases). The CDR3 has 11 amino acids. Germline V lookup: CDR1 DFQATT, CDR2 SNEGSKA (reference sequence). The V end lost 3 bases, the J end lost 14 bases, and 13 bases lay between the germline ends. CDR3 in amino acids: CSASNSQGLFF. The CDR3 nucleotides are TGCAGTGCTAGTAACTCCCAGGGGCTGTTTTTT.

The V call is TRBV4-1, the J call TRBJ2-5; 9 positions agree with TRBD1. CDR3 length: 15 amino acids. Trimming took 3 bases from V and 4 from J; bases not matched to a gene: 6. Germline CDR1 and CDR2: MGHRA and YSYEKL. CDR3 nucleotide sequence: TGCGCCAGCAGCCAGAGGACAGGGGAAGTAGAGACCCAGTACTTC. Protein product: CASSQRTGEVETQYF.

This clone appeared a single time. The V call is TRBV6-6, the J call TRBJ1-5; 10 bases line up with TRBD1. Germline V lookup: CDR1 MNHNY, CDR2 SVGAGI (reference sequence). V shed 6 bases and J 6 bases; nucleotides not matched to a gene: 5. This CDR3 contains 14 residues. This CDR3 reads CASRPGTGVQPQHF. CDR3 coding DNA: TGTGCCAGCAGGCCCGGGACAGGGGTTCAGCCCCAGCATTTT.

The CDR3 DNA reads as TGTGCCAGCAGCCATGACAGGGGGCGGCAGTTCTTC. It specifies CASSHDRGRQFF. The chain uses TRBV5-5 and TRBJ2-1, with 10 bases identical to TRBD1. Germline V gene sequence: CDR1 SGHKS, CDR2 YYEKEE (reference sequence). Trimming cost V 4 bases and J 12 bases; bases outside gene matches: 4. There are 12 residues in the CDR3.

The gene calls are TRBV5-1 and TRBJ1-2, with D maybe TRBD1 (6 bases). Trimming took 2 bases from V and 6 from J, leaving 14 bases between them. Germline CDR1 reads SGHRS; CDR2 reads YFSETQ. This CDR3 has 14 residues. CDR3 nucleotide sequence: TGCGCCAGCAGCTTCCAGACAGGTACAGATGGCTACACCTTC. Protein sequence: CASSFQTGTDGYTF.

The genes are TRBV6-5 and TRBJ2-2, with D perhaps TRBD2 (6 bases). V gave up 7 bases and J gave up 4 bases, with 13 bases separating them. The CDR3 sequence is 14 residues long. The germline V gene encodes CDR1 MNHEY and CDR2 SVGAGI. CDR3 bases: TGTGCCAGCATGGGTGGAGGGCCCACCGGGGAGCTGTTTTTT. It encodes CASMGGGPTGELFF.

This rearrangement joins TRBV6-4 to TRBJ1-1; D gene ambiguous. This CDR3 is built from 16 residues. The germline gives CDR1 MRHNA, CDR2 SNTAGT. V gave up 4 bases and J gave up 3 bases, with 18 bases separating them. The CDR3 DNA reads as TGTGCCAGCAGTGTAAATGAAGGGAGGGTCGACACTGAAGCTTTCTTT. Translated: CASSVNEGRVDTEAFF.

J is TRBJ2-1 and V is TRBV19; 10 nucleotides align to TRBD2. J gave up 0 bases and V 4 bases, and 0 bases lay outside the gene matches. Per the germline V gene, CDR1 is LNHDA and CDR2 is SQIVND (reference sequence). The CDR3 has 15 amino acids. The CDR3 bases are TGTGCCAGTAGTACTAGCGGGAGCTCCTACAATGAGCAGTTCTTC. This gives the protein CASSTSGSSYNEQFF.

V and J are TRBV6-5 and TRBJ1-1; D is unresolved. Germline CDR1 and CDR2: MNHEY and SVGAGI. The V end lost 8 bases, the J end lost 3 bases, and 19 bases lay between the germline ends. The CDR3 runs 15 residues. CDR3 coding DNA: TGTGCCAGCCACCGCCCCCCCGCACAGCACACTGAAGCTTTCTTT. This gives the protein CASHRPPAQHTEAFF.

The J gene is TRBJ1-1, the V gene TRBV29-1, with 9 bases matching TRBD1. Germline V gene data show CDR1 as SQVTM and CDR2 as ANQGSEA. The CDR3 has 14 amino acids. The V gene end was trimmed by 3 bases and the J gene end by 9 bases; junction bases not matched to a gene: 11. DNA of the CDR3: TGCAGCGTTGAGAACAGGGGGCGAGCGGTGAAAGCTTTCTTT. It translates to CSVENRGRAVKAFF. Full variable domain (outside the CDR3, taken from reference TRBV29-1 and TRBJ1-1): SAVISQKPSRDICQRGTSLTIQCQVDSQVTMMFWYRQQPGQSLTLIATANQGSEATYESGFVIDKFPISRPNLTFSTLTVSNMSPEDSSIYLCSVENRGRAVKAFFGQGTRLTVV.

This chain links TRBV29-1 with TRBJ2-1; 9 bases align to TRBD2. The length of the CDR3 is 15 residues. CDR1 and CDR2 from the germline V gene are SQVTM and ANQGSEA. With V trimmed by 0 bases and J by 4 bases, 4 bases remained unmatched. The CDR3 DNA follows: TGCAGCGTTGAAGATTCGACTAGCGGATACAATGAGCAGTTCTTC. Protein: CSVEDSTSGYNEQFF.

The chain links TRBV7-2 to TRBJ1-5; a weak D match, TRBD1 (6 bases). The CDR3 spans 15 residues. Trimming cost V 0 bases and J 4 bases, with 10 bases left between them. The germline gives CDR1 SGHTA, CDR2 FQGNSA. The DNA for the CDR3 is TGTGCCAGCAGCTTAGCGGGGACACCGAATCAGCCCCAGCATTTT. It yields the protein CASSLAGTPNQPQHF.

The rearrangement links TRBV11-2 to TRBJ1-3, with D uncertain. Germline CDR1 is SGHAT and CDR2 is FQNNGV. The CDR3 totals 17 residues. V was pared by 1 base and J by 6 bases, with 19 bases between. The CDR3 coding sequence is TGTGCCAGCAGCTTAGGAGGTGTCCGACATCGGGAAAACACCATATATTTT. As protein: CASSLGGVRHRENTIYF.

The genes are TRBV6-5 and TRBJ2-7; D unclear. The V gene's germline CDR1 is MNHEY and CDR2 SVGAGI. CDR3 length equals 12 residues. Trimming cost V 0 bases and J 7 bases, with 7 bases left between them. The CDR3 here is CASSYSSKEQYF. As DNA, the CDR3 is TGTGCCAGCAGTTACTCGAGTAAAGAGCAGTACTTC.

The chain links TRBV19 to TRBJ2-5, with TRBD2 matching over 10 bases. The J segment lost 2 bases and the V segment lost 5 bases, leaving 5 bases of the junction unmatched. Germline CDR1 and CDR2: LNHDA and SQIVND (reference sequence). The CDR3 consists of 15 residues. The CDR3 DNA reads TGTGCCAGTAGTTCGGGACTAGCGCCGCAAGAGACCCAGTACTTC. This gives the protein CASSSGLAPQETQYF.